Sequencing of this TCR beta chain was carried out in a study of glioma-infiltrating T cells. Whole-study results and caveats: Above-expected tissue-blood divergence occurred in all gliomas, most in low-grade ones. Only very few CDR3 sequences appeared in both tissue and blood.

The iRepertoire nested amplicon-rescue multiplex PCR amplified TCR alpha and beta CDR3s from RNA. Input was roughly 100-450 ng of tissue mRNA or PBMC total RNA. MiXCR was run by TCRdb on the multiplex PCR reads, yielding one entry per CDR3 protein. The table lists roughly 100,000 distinct CDR3 sequences, 25% to 30% of them singletons, with approximately 43% in the top ten. This CDR3 contains 15 residues. The V gene lost 2 bases and the J gene lost 2 bases, with 11 bases spanning the gap. Germline CDR1 SGHTA, CDR2 FQGNSA. This clonotype has ten or more counts. Its antigen is as yet unknown. Sequences were obtained from glioma tissue, nonneoplastic brain tissue, or PBMCs (not recorded which). The chain carries TRBV7-2 and TRBJ2-3; D ambiguous. The receptor was derived from a human donor with low-grade glioma or glioblastoma, undergoing nonglioma brain surgery, or in good health (not recorded which). CDR3 amino acids: CASSLTTIATDTQYF. The CDR3 nucleotides are TGTGCCAGCAGCTTAACTACCATCGCCACAGATACGCAGTATTTT.